This T cell receptor (beta chain) was documented in a study of cytomegalovirus exposure and HLA in healthy donors. Notes on the study in general: Sequencing depth across donors, presence/absence analyses assumed, was roughly uniform. A likely sequencing artifact accounted for one observed cluster of highly shared sequence variants.

PCR amplification relied on 60 Vbeta primers (plus 13 Jbeta primers). Profiled with immunoSEQ multiplex PCR; TCRdb holds only in-frame clones, not every one. The profile covers tens of thousands of clones, with 78% appearing a single time and about 2.7% taken by the ten largest. This clone occurred a few times. Its antigen is not known. This CDR3 is 15 amino acids long. From germline, CDR1 is MGHDK and CDR2 SYGVNS. V lost 0 bases and J 3 bases, leaving 11 bases between the germline ends. The chain joins TRBV25-1 to TRBJ1-1; D might be TRBD1 (6 bases). The origin of this receptor is a male donor in good health and CMV-seropositive. The sequencing sample was made of PBMCs. The CDR3 nucleotides are TGTGCCAGCAGTGAATATAGCAGGGGAGACACTGAAGCTTTCTTT. Its translation is CASSEYSRGDTEAFF.